This T cell receptor beta chain was profiled in a study of shared clonotypes between healthy human individuals. Each of the donors was a healthy adult who was HIV-negative and had not had a recent acute infection or vaccination. Nashville, Tennessee was home to all donors, who were Caucasian adults. Partitioning of CD4+ cells yielded a CD45RA+ naive subset and a CD45RA-negative memory subset. TCRdb's table, derived via immunoSEQ multiplex PCR, lists solely in-frame clones and lacks some. This sample carries more than 2 million clones, 85% to 95% of them seen once, and the ten largest clones take roughly 0.13%. The sequence came from a young man in good health. The sequencing sample was made of naive CD4+ T cells sorted from blood. Subset: CD45RA+ positively selected.

CDR3 in DNA: TGTGCCAGCAGTTACTCCCCTGGGGTCGACAATCAGCCCCAGCATTTT. This sequence encodes CASSYSPGVDNQPQHF. The V call is TRBV6-6, the J call TRBJ1-5, with no clear D. The CDR3 is 16 residues long. Trimming removed 0 bases from V and 3 bases from J, with 12 bases in between. In germline, CDR1 is MNHNY, CDR2 SVGAGI (reference sequence).